Shown below are 25 T cell receptor beta chains from a single sample sequenced in a study of T cell responses to AZD1222 COVID-19 vaccine. Sequencing was performed with immunoSEQ multiplex PCR; in TCRdb, only in-frame clones are kept and a portion is missing. There are 70,000 to 75,000 clones in the sample; roughly nine tenths occur only once, and around 1.2% lies in the top ten. Here the sequenced sample was peripheral blood, taken 28 days after the second AZD1222 dose. The source of these receptors is an adult who received the AZD1222 COVID-19 vaccine.

The chain links TRBV11-2 to TRBJ1-5; D is ambiguous. The CDR3 loop spans 13 amino acids. Germline CDR1 SGHAT, CDR2 FQNNGV. The ends were cut back, 0 bases at V and 7 bases at J, with 7 bases in the middle. The CDR3 sequence is CASSLDRRQPQHF. CDR3 sequence (DNA): TGTGCCAGCAGCTTAGATCGGCGGCAGCCCCAGCATTTT.

The chain links TRBV18 to TRBJ1-1; 8 positions agree with TRBD1. J gave up 4 bases and V 2 bases, and 9 bases lay outside the gene matches. The CDR3 length is 16 residues. The germline gives CDR1 KGHSH, CDR2 LQKENI. The CDR3 DNA follows: TGTGCCAGCTCACCAGCGCAGGGGGCGGTGGGCACTGAAGCTTTCTTT. Encoded protein: CASSPAQGAVGTEAFF.

This clone was seen ten or more times. J is TRBJ2-1 and V is TRBV7-9; 14 bases agree with TRBD2. CDR1 and CDR2 (germline): SEHNR, FQNEAQ (reference sequence). The ends lost 5 bases at V and 7 bases at J; junction bases unmatched: 10. There are 17 residues in the CDR3. CDR3 loop: CASSPRRLAGGPNEQFF. For the CDR3, the DNA is TGTGCCAGCAGCCCTCGGAGACTAGCGGGAGGGCCTAATGAGCAGTTCTTC.

The genes are TRBV7-9 and TRBJ1-3; maybe TRBD1 (5 bases). The CDR3 loop spans 17 amino acids. The V end was cut by 0 bases, the J end by 0 bases, with 12 bases between. Germline lookup yields CDR1 SEHNR and CDR2 FQNEAQ (reference sequence). Written as DNA, the CDR3 is TGTGCCAGCAGCTTAGCCCCAGGGATTTACTCTGGAAACACCATATATTTT. It codes for CASSLAPGIYSGNTIYF.

The chain carries TRBV19 and TRBJ2-1; 11 bases map to TRBD2. The junction had 6 bases not matched to a gene; V was cut back by 5 bases and J by 9 bases. The CDR3 is 14 residues long. From germline, CDR1 is LNHDA and CDR2 SQIVND (reference sequence). The CDR3 is CASSFSGRAREQFF. The DNA of the CDR3 is TGTGCCAGTAGTTTTAGCGGGAGGGCCCGTGAGCAGTTCTTC.

In its sample, this clone was seen once. V gene TRBV9 combines with J gene TRBJ2-3; 8 bases fit TRBD2. The CDR3 contains 15 residues. The V and J ends lost 1 base and 1 base, in that order; junction bases with no gene match: 2. Germline CDR1 reads SGDLS; CDR2 reads YYNGEE. The CDR3 is CASSVREGGTDTQYF. The CDR3 DNA reads TGTGCCAGCAGCGTACGGGAGGGTGGCACAGATACGCAGTATTTT.

V is TRBV3-1 (or the pseudogene TRBV3-2) and J is TRBJ2-6; D gene ambiguous. The CDR3 is made up of 13 amino acids. The V gene lost 0 bases and the J gene lost 13 bases, with 10 bases spanning the gap. Germline V gene lookup returns CDR1 LGHDT and CDR2 YNNKEL (reference sequence). The CDR3 sequence: CASSQEQMRVLTF. For the CDR3, the DNA is TGTGCCAGCAGCCAAGAACAAATGAGGGTCCTGACTTTC.

The count of this clone is one. This sequence joins TRBV6-2 or TRBV6-3 and TRBJ1-4, with D maybe TRBD1 (5 bases). This CDR3 region has 15 residues. V shed 6 bases and J shed 8 bases, with 19 bases lying between them. Germline V gene lookup returns CDR1 MNHEY and CDR2 SVGEGT. The CDR3 region is CASSPPGPDREKLFF. As DNA, the CDR3 is TGTGCCAGCAGCCCGCCGGGGCCGGACCGCGAAAAACTGTTTTTT.

V and J are TRBV7-2 and TRBJ1-5; tentatively, D is TRBD1 (6 bases). V dropped 3 bases and J dropped 3 bases, with 15 bases sitting between them. Germline V lookup: CDR1 SGHTA, CDR2 FQGNSA. The CDR3 has 16 amino acids. The CDR3 here is CASSLGGLLTNQPQHF. CDR3 bases: TGTGCCAGCAGCTTGGGGGGGCTTCTTACCAATCAGCCCCAGCATTTT.

J is TRBJ1-2 and V is TRBV6-5; tentative D call: TRBD1 (5 bases). Deletions cut 5 bases from V and 5 bases from J, with 9 bases between. Germline V gene lookup returns CDR1 MNHEY and CDR2 SVGAGI. The CDR3 has 12 residues. The CDR3 reads CASSTGLYGYTF. CDR3 coding DNA: TGTGCCAGCAGTACGGGACTGTATGGCTACACCTTC.

The chain carries TRBV28 and TRBJ2-7, with D perhaps assigned TRBD1 or TRBD2 (5 bases each). Germline CDR1 is MDHEN and CDR2 is SYDVKM. CDR3 length: 16 residues. V was clipped by 8 bases and J by 2 bases, with 22 bases between them. CDR3 protein: CASGGDSSVLTYEQYF. CDR3 nucleotides: TGTGCCAGCGGGGGAGACAGCTCGGTTTTGACCTACGAGCAGTACTTC.

The CDR3 bases are TGTGCCAGCAGTACCGGGGGGGATTTAGATACGCAGTATTTT. Translating gives CASSTGGDLDTQYF. The J gene is TRBJ2-3, the V gene TRBV6-2 or TRBV6-3, with 8 nucleotides matching TRBD2. The CDR3 has 14 amino acids. Germline lookup yields CDR1 MNHEY and CDR2 SVGEGT. V was pared by 5 bases and J by 5 bases, with 6 bases of the junction left unmatched.

This clone was observed a single time. This chain joins TRBV19 and TRBJ1-1; D not certain. The germline gives CDR1 LNHDA, CDR2 SQIVND (reference sequence). V lost 6 bases, J lost 0 bases, and 17 bases lay in between. This CDR3 has 16 amino acids. CDR3 protein: CASRSTGVQLNTEAFF. In DNA, the CDR3 is TGTGCCAGTAGATCGACCGGGGTTCAATTGAACACTGAAGCTTTCTTT. Variable domain in full (rest from reference TRBV19 and TRBJ1-1): DGGITQSPKYLFRKEGQNVTLSCEQNLNHDAMYWYRQDPGQGLRLIYYSQIVNDFQKGDIAEGYSVSREKKESFPLTVTSAQKNPTAFYLCASRSTGVQLNTEAFFGQGTRLTVV.

CDR3 DNA: TGTGCCAGCAGCGGCGGGGTTGGGGTCTCCTCCTACAATGAGCAGTTCTTC. This sequence encodes CASSGGVGVSSYNEQFF. The chain links TRBV9 to TRBJ2-1; tentative D call: TRBD2 (6 bases). Trimming removed 3 bases at V and 0 bases at J, with 16 bases between. Germline-derived CDR1 and CDR2 are SGDLS and YYNGEE. This CDR3 contains 17 residues.

The count of this clone is one. The chain uses TRBV3-1 (or the pseudogene TRBV3-2) and TRBJ2-7; 7 positions agree with TRBD2. Germline assignment: CDR1 LGHDT and CDR2 YNNKEL (reference sequence). V trimming: 0 bases; J trimming: 7 bases; junction bases outside the gene matches: 9. The CDR3 covers 15 residues. CDR3 protein: CASSQDLGGSREQYF. The CDR3 nucleotides are TGTGCCAGCAGCCAAGATCTCGGGGGGAGCCGAGAGCAGTACTTC.

The count of this clone is one. The chain carries TRBV6-2 or TRBV6-3 and TRBJ2-1; unclear D gene. Germline V gene lookup returns CDR1 MNHEY and CDR2 SVGEGT. Deletions cut 2 bases from V and 8 bases from J, with 10 bases between. This CDR3 has 13 amino acids. CDR3 nucleotide sequence: TGTGCCAGCAGTTACCGAGCGTCGGATGAGCAGTTCTTC. As protein: CASSYRASDEQFF.

The chain employs TRBV19 and TRBJ1-1; no clear D gene. The CDR3 extends over 12 amino acids. V was clipped by 0 bases and J by 11 bases, with 10 bases between them. Germline CDR1 reads LNHDA; CDR2 reads SQIVND (reference sequence). The CDR3 DNA follows: TGTGCCAGTAGTATAGAGCCTTTTGCCGCTTTCTTT. This translates into CASSIEPFAAFF.

The genes are TRBV2 and TRBJ1-2, with D possibly being TRBD1 (6 bases). Trimming stripped 6 bases from V and 4 bases from J, with 15 bases between. Germline V gene lookup returns CDR1 SNHLY and CDR2 FYNNEI. CDR3 length: 14 amino acids. This CDR3 reads CASSKGGLGYGYTF. In nucleotides, the CDR3 is TGTGCCAGCAGCAAGGGGGGCCTCGGCTATGGCTACACCTTC.

This rearrangement joins TRBV7-2 to TRBJ1-4; no reliable D call. The germline V gene encodes CDR1 SGHTA and CDR2 FQGNSA. This CDR3 has 14 residues. Trimming left V 7 bases short and J 0 bases short, with 9 bases between. In DNA form, the CDR3 reads TGTGCCAGCAACTTCGGATCAACTAATGAAAAACTGTTTTTT. This codes for CASNFGSTNEKLFF.

This clone was detected once. The gene calls are TRBV6-6 and TRBJ1-4; D ambiguous. Trimming removed 6 bases at V and 5 bases at J, with 13 bases between. CDR1 is MNHNY and CDR2 is SVGAGI in the germline V gene (reference sequence). The CDR3 covers 14 residues. This CDR3 is CASRLDLGNEKLFF. CDR3 nucleotide sequence: TGTGCCAGCAGACTGGACCTCGGGAATGAAAAACTGTTTTTT.

This chain uses TRBV6-5 with TRBJ1-2; possibly TRBD1 for D (6 bases). Germline CDR1 reads MNHEY; CDR2 reads SVGAGI. The ends were cut back, 5 bases at V and 4 bases at J, with 8 bases in the middle. CDR3 length: 12 amino acids. The CDR3 reads CASSPQGYGYTF. In nucleotides, the CDR3 is TGTGCCAGCAGTCCACAGGGCTATGGCTACACCTTC.

The genes are TRBV7-8 and TRBJ1-5; D is undetermined. Germline loops: CDR1 SGHVS, CDR2 FQNEAQ. CDR3 length equals 14 residues. The germline V and J ends were trimmed by 0 bases and 7 bases, with 10 bases remaining between them. CDR3: CASSLADGFQPQHF. CDR3 nucleotides: TGTGCCAGCAGCTTAGCGGACGGATTCCAGCCCCAGCATTTT.

The chain is built from TRBV7-8 and TRBJ2-3, with 7 bases lining up with TRBD1. Trimming cost V 5 bases and J 5 bases; bases outside gene matches: 1. From germline, CDR1 is SGHVS and CDR2 FQNEAQ. The length of the CDR3 is 12 residues. The CDR3 DNA reads as TGTGCCAGCAGCCGGGACAGAGATACGCAGTATTTT. This encodes CASSRDRDTQYF.

This sequence joins TRBV9 and TRBJ2-7, with D possibly TRBD1 on 6 matching bases. Germline V gives CDR1 SGDLS, CDR2 YYNGEE. V lost 0 bases and J lost 4, with 14 bases in between. This CDR3 is built from 15 residues. The CDR3 reads CASSVAGQGQYEQYF. In DNA form, the CDR3 reads TGTGCCAGCAGCGTAGCAGGGCAGGGGCAGTACGAGCAGTACTTC.

The chain recombines TRBV7-9 with TRBJ2-3; 15 nucleotides match TRBD2. V lost 5 bases to trimming and J lost 6 bases; unmatched junction nucleotides: 6. The CDR3 is made up of 16 amino acids. Per the germline V gene, CDR1 is SEHNR and CDR2 is FQNEAQ (reference sequence). CDR3 bases: TGTGCCAGCAGCGCCTGGACTAGCGGGAGGGGGGATACGCAGTATTTT. This translates into CASSAWTSGRGDTQYF.